A single TCR beta chain is shown here with its context. The data stem from a study of blood T cell repertoires in COVID-19. Study summary: Acute-phase and convalescent COVID-19 samples originated in the United States, Italy and Spain. T cells, B-cell-depleted T cells, or PBMCs provided the cDNA or gDNA that served as material.

Original data processing: How many nucleated cells were present was estimated from reference gene primer amplification. Libraries were prepared by immunoSEQ multiplex PCR; TCRdb keeps only in-frame clonotypes and omits some of them. That table gives V, J and clone size, and the DNA gave D and trimming. The sample lists 70,000 to 75,000 clones, roughly four fifths occurring once. This TCR came from a man in his 70s with acute or convalescent COVID-19. The material sequenced was peripheral blood.

CDR3 residues: CASSLGGLQSQVHQPQHF. The CDR3, as DNA: TGTGCCAGCAGCTTGGGGGGCCTCCAATCACAGGTCCATCAGCCCCAGCATTTT. The rearrangement uses TRBV5-6 and TRBJ1-5; D possibly corresponds to TRBD1 (5 bases). The V end lost 0 bases, the J end lost 5 bases, and 21 bases lay between the germline ends. Germline CDR1 SGHDT, CDR2 YYEEEE. The CDR3 contains 18 residues.